The 23 T cell receptor beta chains presented below share a single source sample, sequenced in a study of cytomegalovirus exposure and HLA in healthy donors. Both 60 Vbeta primers and 13 Jbeta primers went into the PCR. Profiling relied on immunoSEQ multiplex PCR, and the TCRdb table lists in-frame clones only, not all of them. This sample has roughly 110,000 clones; about 61% occur once, and the top ten carry 2.2%. Material for sequencing was PBMCs. Receptor source: a woman aged 25 to 39 in good health and CMV-seronegative.

The rearrangement joins TRBV7-9 to TRBJ2-7, with D possibly matching TRBD1 (6 bases). Between the trimmed V and J ends, which lost 5 bases and 2 bases, there was a span of 19 bases. This CDR3 has 16 amino acids. Germline V gene sequence: CDR1 SEHNR, CDR2 FQNEAQ (reference sequence). The CDR3 protein is CASSPHRVQRTYEQYF. In DNA, the CDR3 is TGTGCCAGCAGCCCCCACAGGGTCCAGCGAACCTACGAGCAGTACTTC.

The V call is TRBV2, the J call TRBJ2-2; D call uncertain. The CDR3 has 13 amino acids. Between the trimmed V and J ends, which lost 4 bases and 2 bases, there was a span of 5 bases. Germline V gene data show CDR1 as SNHLY and CDR2 as FYNNEI. The CDR3 here is CASSVSNTGELFF. The CDR3 DNA reads as TGTGCCAGCAGTGTCTCTAACACCGGGGAGCTGTTTTTT.

This sequence joins TRBV29-1 and TRBJ2-7, with a weak D call TRBD2 (6 bases). The V end lost 7 bases, the J end lost 5 bases, and 21 bases lay between the germline ends. The CDR3 is 14 amino acids. In germline, CDR1 is SQVTM, CDR2 ANQGSEA. CDR3 residues: CSASGLLNVDEQYF. The CDR3 DNA follows: TGCAGCGCCTCGGGACTGCTAAATGTCGACGAGCAGTACTTC.

The chain carries TRBV30 and TRBJ2-1, with D possibly TRBD2 on 6 matching bases. V dropped 0 bases and J dropped 8 bases, with 11 bases sitting between them. CDR3 length equals 13 residues. Germline V gene data show CDR1 as GTSNPN and CDR2 as SVGIG (reference sequence). CDR3 sequence reads: CAWSVWAGYEQFF. Here the CDR3 DNA reads TGTGCCTGGAGTGTATGGGCGGGGTATGAGCAGTTCTTC.

This CDR3 reads CAGALGSGRTDTQYF. The CDR3 DNA is TGTGCCGGGGCCCTGGGTAGCGGGAGGACAGATACGCAGTATTTT. The chain is built from TRBV30 and TRBJ2-3; 10 bases line up with TRBD2. The CDR3 is 15 residues long. Germline CDR1 reads GTSNPN; CDR2 reads SVGIG (reference sequence). V trimming: 8 bases; J trimming: 3 bases; junction bases outside the gene matches: 11.

The chain is built from TRBV28 and TRBJ1-5, with 7 bases aligning to TRBD1. The germline CDR1 and CDR2 sequences are MDHEN and SYDVKM. The CDR3 covers 14 residues. With V trimmed by 4 bases and J by 5 bases, 5 bases remained unmatched. The CDR3 here is CASSSGGAYQPQHF. CDR3 bases: TGTGCCAGCAGTTCAGGGGGAGCTTATCAGCCCCAGCATTTT.

This clone occurred a few times. V gene TRBV2 combines with J gene TRBJ2-5; 8 nucleotides align to TRBD1. The CDR3 totals 15 residues. The germline V gene has CDR1 SNHLY and CDR2 FYNNEI. Trimming cost V 2 bases and J 5 bases; bases outside gene matches: 7. CDR3 region: CASSESPGGAETQYF. The CDR3 nucleotides read TGTGCCAGCAGTGAATCCCCAGGGGGCGCGGAGACCCAGTACTTC.

The V and J genes are TRBV30 and TRBJ1-5; D gene unclear. Germline CDR1 reads GTSNPN; CDR2 reads SVGIG (reference sequence). CDR3 length: 13 amino acids. The V and J ends lost 3 bases and 3 bases respectively, with 9 bases between them. CDR3 in amino acids: CAWSPNNNQPQHF. The CDR3 DNA reads TGTGCCTGGAGCCCAAACAACAATCAGCCCCAGCATTTT.

The chain uses TRBV19 and TRBJ2-1; 10 positions match TRBD2. This CDR3 comprises 15 residues. With 5 bases clipped from V and 8 bases from J, the junction kept 9 bases outside the gene matches. Germline V gene sequence: CDR1 LNHDA, CDR2 SQIVND (reference sequence). The CDR3 DNA follows: TGTGCCAGTAGTCCGCGACTAGCGGGTAGCCATGAGCAGTTCTTC. It is translated as CASSPRLAGSHEQFF.

This clone was seen more than once but under ten times. This rearrangement joins TRBV5-4 to TRBJ2-5; D is possibly TRBD2 (6 bases). Germline lookup yields CDR1 SGHNT and CDR2 YYREEE (reference sequence). The CDR3 has 14 amino acids. The V end was cut by 0 bases, the J end by 4 bases, with 10 bases between. The CDR3 DNA reads TGTGCCAGCAGCTTGGGGGACTCAGGAGAGACCCAGTACTTC. Its protein is CASSLGDSGETQYF.

V gene TRBV10-3 combines with J gene TRBJ2-1; D may be TRBD2 (5 bases). The CDR3 consists of 15 residues. Between the trimmed V and J ends, which lost 0 bases and 1 base, there was a span of 7 bases. The germline gives CDR1 ENHRY, CDR2 SYGVKD. The CDR3 nucleotides are TGTGCCATCAGTGAGTCTAGCGAGTCCTACAATGAGCAGTTCTTC. This gives the protein CAISESSESYNEQFF.

This clone has only a few counts. The V call is TRBV10-3, the J call TRBJ1-1, with 12 nucleotides matching TRBD1. The CDR3 loop spans 14 amino acids. The junction had 2 bases not matched to a gene; V was cut back by 8 bases and J by 1 base. Germline V gives CDR1 ENHRY, CDR2 SYGVKD. CDR3 sequence (DNA): TGTGCCATCGGGACAGGGGGCAGGAACACTGAAGCTTTCTTT. The encoded protein is CAIGTGGRNTEAFF.

This clone was observed a few times. This chain links TRBV2 with TRBJ2-3, with 10 bases aligning to TRBD2. The length of the CDR3 is 17 residues. The germline gives CDR1 SNHLY, CDR2 FYNNEI. Germline trimming cut 1 base from V and 6 bases from J; bases unmatched to any gene: 10. The CDR3 nucleotides read TGTGCCAGCAGTGAAGTCGGGAGCGGGAGGGCCTTGGATACGCAGTATTTT. This gives the protein CASSEVGSGRALDTQYF.

The chain combines TRBV5-1 with TRBJ2-5, with TRBD1 identical over 8 bases. The CDR3 is 15 residues long. The germline V gene has CDR1 SGHRS and CDR2 YFSETQ. The V segment lost 0 bases and the J segment 2 bases; nucleotides outside the gene matches: 3. Here the CDR3 DNA reads TGCGCCAGCAGCTTGGGGACAGGGAGACAAGAGACCCAGTACTTC. Translating it yields CASSLGTGRQETQYF.

This clone was seen only a few times. This chain uses TRBV6-1 with TRBJ1-1; D call uncertain. Trimming removed 0 bases from V and 10 bases from J, with 12 bases in between. CDR3 length equals 13 residues. The germline V gene has CDR1 MNHNS and CDR2 SASEGT. The CDR3 DNA sequence: TGTGCCAGCAGTGAAGCCGGAGGCGAGTCAGCTTTCTTT. Translated, it gives CASSEAGGESAFF.

The V call is TRBV15, the J call TRBJ1-1; tentatively, D is TRBD1 (6 bases). Germline V lookup: CDR1 LNHNV, CDR2 YYDKDF (reference sequence). The CDR3 has 14 amino acids. V was clipped by 6 bases and J by 5 bases, with 16 bases between them. As DNA, the CDR3 is TGTGCCACCAGGAAAGGGGGGGGAGGGACTGAAGCTTTCTTT. Protein sequence: CATRKGGGGTEAFF.

The chain has TRBV2 and TRBJ1-2; tentative D call: TRBD1 (5 bases). The CDR3 has 13 residues. The germline gives CDR1 SNHLY, CDR2 FYNNEI. V was cut by 4 bases and J by 3 bases, with 9 bases left in between. The CDR3 here is CASSGGADYGYTF. The CDR3, as DNA: TGTGCCAGCAGTGGTGGGGCTGACTATGGCTACACCTTC.

Only a few counts were recorded for this clone. The chain joins TRBV7-9 to TRBJ1-2; D unresolved. Trimming took off 6 bases at V and 8 bases at J, with 13 bases between the two ends. Germline V gene lookup returns CDR1 SEHNR and CDR2 FQNEAQ (reference sequence). This CDR3 contains 12 residues. The CDR3 DNA reads TGTGCCAGCAGTGTCTCGAGCGACGGCTACACCTTC. Translation gives CASSVSSDGYTF.

The chain recombines TRBV6-5 with TRBJ1-2, with D maybe TRBD1 (6 bases). V lost 2 bases, J lost 2 bases, and 15 bases lay in between. This CDR3 contains 16 residues. Germline V lookup: CDR1 MNHEY, CDR2 SVGAGI. The DNA of the CDR3 is TGTGCCAGCAGTTACCCACCGGGACATGTCAACTATGGCTACACCTTC. Protein sequence: CASSYPPGHVNYGYTF.

The CDR3 DNA follows: TGTGCCAGCAGTTCCTTAGCGGGAGTATCCGCAGATACGCAGTATTTT. Its translation is CASSSLAGVSADTQYF. The chain links TRBV28 to TRBJ2-3, with TRBD2 matching 9 bases. V trimming: 4 bases; J trimming: 4 bases; junction bases outside the gene matches: 9. Per the germline V gene, CDR1 is MDHEN and CDR2 is SYDVKM. The CDR3 extends over 16 amino acids.

The rearrangement uses TRBV10-1 and TRBJ2-7, with a weak D call TRBD2 (6 bases). V was shortened by 6 bases and J by 2 bases, with 29 bases between the two germline ends. The CDR3 is made up of 19 amino acids. Looked up from germline, CDR1 is WNHNN and CDR2 is SYGVQD (reference sequence). The CDR3 DNA is TGCGCCAGCAGGAAAAGTCGGGAGCGGACGACACTATTAACCTACGAGCAGTACTTC. Its protein is CASRKSRERTTLLTYEQYF.

This clone appeared a few times. The CDR3 is CASSRTGENYGYTF. CDR3 sequence (DNA): TGTGCCAGCTCACGGACAGGGGAGAACTATGGCTACACCTTC. V gene TRBV18 combines with J gene TRBJ1-2; TRBD1 matches 9 bases. CDR3 length equals 14 residues. Looked up from germline, CDR1 is KGHSH and CDR2 is LQKENI. Unmatched junction bases numbered 2, after V lost 4 bases and J lost 2 bases.

CDR3 in amino acids: CASSLFSQGGRRTDTQYF. CDR3 sequence (DNA): TGTGCCAGCAGCTTATTCAGTCAAGGCGGGAGAAGGACAGATACGCAGTATTTT. The chain links TRBV7-6 to TRBJ2-3; 7 nucleotides align to TRBD2. This CDR3 is built from 18 residues. J lost 3 bases, V lost 2 bases, and 14 bases had no gene match. CDR1 and CDR2 (germline): SGHVS, FNYEAQ.